This TCR beta chain originates from a study of post-analysis software for immune sequencing data. Study observations and caveats: Co-batched samples clustered tightly together by F measure. Controls had significantly higher normalized Chao1 diversity than multiple sclerosis patients. Controls had lower frequencies than patients of a few TRBV segments, which included TRBV5-6, TRBV5-1 and TRBV20-1.

At least ten counts were recorded for this clonotype. What it binds is not known. CDR1 DFQATT and CDR2 SNEGSKA come from the germline V gene (reference sequence). The length of the CDR3 is 13 residues. Trimming pared 6 bases from V and 6 bases from J, leaving 16 bases between. The library was made from cDNA and included unique molecular identifiers. T cells numbering about 0.9 to 11 million gave rise to some 500,000 cDNA molecules. TCRdb analysed the PCR reads with MiXCR anew, one entry per CDR3 protein. Of around 180,000 distinct CDR3 sequences in the sample, about 32% were seen once. Input material: blood. The clonotype comes from a girl aged 5-17 years with multiple sclerosis. This chain links TRBV20-1 with TRBJ2-3, with D perhaps TRBD2 (5 bases). Here the CDR3 DNA reads TGCAGTGCCGGCCCGGGATTGGCGGATACGCAGTATTTT. It is translated as CSAGPGLADTQYF.